This T cell receptor beta chain is from a study of blood T cell repertoires in COVID-19. In the study overall: COVID-19 samples collected from the United States, Italy and Spain covered acute and convalescent phases. The analysed material was cDNA or gDNA that came from T cells, B-cell-depleted T cells, or PBMCs.

This clone was detected once. One end of the junction does not line up with germline, which may come from a read error. Per the authors' pipeline: By means of reference gene primer amplification, nucleated cell counts were estimated. The repertoire was sequenced with immunoSEQ multiplex PCR; TCRdb's copy has only in-frame clones and lacks some. V and J calls and clone size are those listed in that table; D and trimming were worked out from the DNA. Among about 100,000 clones listed, roughly nine tenths were seen once. The sample taken for sequencing was peripheral blood. The receptor was derived from a man between 45 and 60 years old with active COVID-19.

CDR3 amino acids: CASSSRETGLQVF. For the CDR3, the DNA is TGCGCCAGCAGCTCCCGGGAGACAGGGCTCCAGGTCTTC. This chain uses TRBV5-1 with TRBJ2-1; D is perhaps TRBD1 (7 bases). Per the germline V gene, CDR1 is SGHRS and CDR2 is YFSETQ. This CDR3 spans 13 amino acids.